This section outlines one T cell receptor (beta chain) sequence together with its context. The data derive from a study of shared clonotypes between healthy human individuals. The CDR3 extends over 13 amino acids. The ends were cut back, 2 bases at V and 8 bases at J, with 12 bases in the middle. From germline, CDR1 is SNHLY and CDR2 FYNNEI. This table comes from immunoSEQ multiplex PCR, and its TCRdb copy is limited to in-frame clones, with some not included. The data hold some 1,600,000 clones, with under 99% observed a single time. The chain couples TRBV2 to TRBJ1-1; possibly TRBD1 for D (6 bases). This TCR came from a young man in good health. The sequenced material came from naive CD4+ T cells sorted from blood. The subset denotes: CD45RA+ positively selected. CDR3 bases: TGTGCCAGCAGTGAAAAGGGGGGCAACGAAGCTTTCTTT. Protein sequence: CASSEKGGNEAFF.